One sample yielded the 13 T cell receptor beta chains listed below, sequenced in a study of blood T cell repertoires in COVID-19. The table came from immunoSEQ multiplex PCR; TCRdb's copy has only in-frame clones and leaves some out. The sample contains about 230,000 clones, 85% of which appear only once. Sequencing was done on a sample of peripheral blood. The receptors come from a man in his fifties with COVID-19, enrolled during active disease.

V usage is TRBV6-5 and J usage is TRBJ2-1; D is unclear. The CDR3 extends over 12 amino acids. Trimming cost V 7 bases and J 8 bases, with 12 bases left between them. Germline V gene sequence: CDR1 MNHEY, CDR2 SVGAGI. The CDR3 here is CASKNSIYEQFF. CDR3 coding DNA: TGTGCCAGCAAGAACAGCATCTATGAGCAGTTCTTC.

The chain employs TRBV3-1 (or the pseudogene TRBV3-2) and TRBJ2-5, with a tentative D call TRBD2 (7 bases). The CDR3 runs to 15 residues. V dropped 5 bases and J dropped 9 bases, with 22 bases sitting between them. Germline V gives CDR1 LGHDT, CDR2 YNNKEL (reference sequence). The DNA of the CDR3 is TGTGCCAGCAGCTTGAAAGGGGGGGCCTTGATGTCCCAGTACTTC. Encoded protein: CASSLKGGALMSQYF.

The rearrangement links TRBV9 to TRBJ1-4; tentatively, D is TRBD1 (5 bases). CDR1 is SGDLS, CDR2 YYNGEE, per germline. Trimming took off 6 bases at V and 0 bases at J, with 15 bases between the two ends. CDR3 length: 16 residues. CDR3 loop: CASTTGVSPTNEKLFF. CDR3 bases: TGTGCCAGCACCACGGGGGTGTCCCCAACTAATGAAAAACTGTTTTTT.

This chain connects TRBV30 to TRBJ2-1, with 9 nucleotides matching TRBD2. Germline V gene sequence: CDR1 GTSNPN, CDR2 SVGIG (reference sequence). The V and J ends lost 2 bases and 5 bases, in that order; junction bases with no gene match: 7. The CDR3 spans 15 residues. This CDR3 is CAWSLWLAGNNEQFF. For the CDR3, the DNA is TGTGCCTGGAGTTTATGGCTAGCGGGGAACAATGAGCAGTTCTTC.

Here the CDR3 reads CASQGVDTQYF. The CDR3 DNA is TGTGCCTCTCAGGGGGTAGATACGCAGTATTTT. The chain links TRBV2 to TRBJ2-3, with 7 bases that match TRBD1. With 11 bases clipped from V and 5 bases from J, the junction kept 4 bases outside the gene matches. Germline-derived CDR1 and CDR2 are SNHLY and FYNNEI. The CDR3 is made up of 11 amino acids.

The V and J genes are TRBV2 and TRBJ2-1; 11 nucleotides line up with TRBD1. CDR1 SNHLY and CDR2 FYNNEI come from the germline V gene. The CDR3 loop spans 13 amino acids. CDR3 in amino acids: CATQDRGQSEQFF. CDR3 nucleotide sequence: TGTGCTACTCAGGACAGGGGGCAGTCTGAGCAGTTCTTC.

CDR3 loop: CAISSAELYGYTF. As DNA, the CDR3 is TGTGCCATCAGTTCGGCGGAGTTGTACGGCTACACCTTC. The chain recombines TRBV10-3 with TRBJ1-2; D ambiguous. The CDR3 consists of 13 residues. The germline V and J ends were trimmed by 5 bases and 8 bases, with 15 bases remaining between them. Looked up from germline, CDR1 is ENHRY and CDR2 is SYGVKD.

V and J are TRBV5-1 and TRBJ2-5; TRBD2 matches 8 bases. Germline assignment: CDR1 SGHRS and CDR2 YFSETQ. Unmatched junction bases numbered 6, after V lost 3 bases and J lost 2 bases. This CDR3 spans 15 amino acids. This CDR3 reads CASSSLAGKQETQYF. CDR3 DNA: TGCGCCAGCAGCTCCTTAGCGGGGAAACAAGAGACCCAGTACTTC.

V is TRBV5-1 and J is TRBJ1-2; 7 nucleotides align to TRBD1. The CDR3 length is 14 residues. The junction had 4 bases not matched to a gene; V was cut back by 4 bases and J by 1 base. CDR1 is SGHRS, CDR2 YFSETQ, per germline. CDR3 nucleotides: TGCGCCAGCAGCCCGGGACAGCATAACTATGGCTACACCTTC. Translation: CASSPGQHNYGYTF.

The genes are TRBV9 and TRBJ2-3, with 7 nucleotides matching TRBD2. This CDR3 is 16 amino acids long. Trimming removed 0 bases from V and 0 bases from J; junction bases left unmatched: 4. CDR1 and CDR2 (germline): SGDLS, YYNGEE. CDR3 sequence: CASSVGIAGSTDTQYF. DNA of the CDR3: TGTGCCAGCAGCGTAGGAATAGCGGGTAGCACAGATACGCAGTATTTT.

The chain joins TRBV7-3 to TRBJ2-7; D gene unclear. With 6 bases removed from V and 6 bases from J, the gap between germline ends came to 12 bases. Germline CDR1 SGHTA, CDR2 FQGTGA. This CDR3 is built from 12 residues. CDR3 amino acids: CASSSTGSEQYF. DNA for the CDR3: TGTGCCAGCAGTTCTACGGGTAGCGAGCAGTACTTC.

In this sample, this clone turned up once. The CDR3 loop reads CASSLTGSYNQPQHF. The CDR3 DNA follows: TGTGCCAGCAGCTTGACCGGGTCTTACAATCAGCCCCAGCATTTT. This chain links TRBV5-5 with TRBJ1-5, with D unresolved. Germline V gene sequence: CDR1 SGHKS, CDR2 YYEKEE (reference sequence). The length of the CDR3 is 15 residues. V dropped 1 base and J dropped 3 bases, with 11 bases sitting between them.

This chain links TRBV24-1 with TRBJ2-2; D gene unclear. The CDR3 sequence is 15 residues long. Germline loops: CDR1 KGHDR, CDR2 SFDVKD. V was cut by 7 bases and J by 4 bases, with 15 bases left in between. Here the CDR3 DNA reads TGTGCCACCAGGAGGTCCTCAAAGCTCACCGGGGAGCTGTTTTTT. It codes for CATRRSSKLTGELFF.